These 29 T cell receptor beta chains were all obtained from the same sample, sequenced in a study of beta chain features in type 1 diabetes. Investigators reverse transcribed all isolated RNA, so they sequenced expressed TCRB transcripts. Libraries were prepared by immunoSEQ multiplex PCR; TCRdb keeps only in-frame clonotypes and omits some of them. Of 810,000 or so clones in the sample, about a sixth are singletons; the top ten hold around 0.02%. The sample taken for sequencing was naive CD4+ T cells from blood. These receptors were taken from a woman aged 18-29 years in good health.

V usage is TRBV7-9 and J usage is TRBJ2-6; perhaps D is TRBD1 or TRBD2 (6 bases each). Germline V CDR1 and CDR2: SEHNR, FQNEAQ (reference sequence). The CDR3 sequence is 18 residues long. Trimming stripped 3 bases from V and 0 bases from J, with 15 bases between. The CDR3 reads CASSFMGGASSGANVLTF. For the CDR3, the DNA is TGTGCCAGCAGCTTTATGGGGGGCGCTAGCTCTGGGGCCAACGTCCTGACTTTC. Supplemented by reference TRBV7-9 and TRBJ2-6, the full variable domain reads DTGVSQNPRHKITKRGQNVTFRCDPISEHNRLYWYRQTLGQGPEFLTYFQNEAQLEKSRLLSDRFSAERPKGSFSTLEIQRTEQGDSAMYLCASSFMGGASSGANVLTFGAGSRLTVL.

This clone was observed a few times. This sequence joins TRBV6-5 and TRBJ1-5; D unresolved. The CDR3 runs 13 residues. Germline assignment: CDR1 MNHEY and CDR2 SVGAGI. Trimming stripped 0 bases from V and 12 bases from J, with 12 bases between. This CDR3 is CASSYSLNTFQHF. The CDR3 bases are TGTGCCAGCAGTTACTCGTTAAACACTTTCCAGCATTTT.

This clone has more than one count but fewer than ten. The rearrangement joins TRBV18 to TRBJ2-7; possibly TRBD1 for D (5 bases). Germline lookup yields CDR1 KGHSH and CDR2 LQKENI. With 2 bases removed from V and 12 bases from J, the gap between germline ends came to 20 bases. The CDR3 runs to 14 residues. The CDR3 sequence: CASSPSFVDRSVYF. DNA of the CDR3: TGTGCCAGCTCACCATCATTCGTCGACAGAAGTGTGTACTTC.

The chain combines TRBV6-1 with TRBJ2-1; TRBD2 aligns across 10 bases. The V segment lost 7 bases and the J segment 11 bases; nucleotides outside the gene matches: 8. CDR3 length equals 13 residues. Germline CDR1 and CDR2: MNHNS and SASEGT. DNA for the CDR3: TGTGCCAGCACCCAGACTAGCGGGTACAAGCAGTTCTTC. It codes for CASTQTSGYKQFF.

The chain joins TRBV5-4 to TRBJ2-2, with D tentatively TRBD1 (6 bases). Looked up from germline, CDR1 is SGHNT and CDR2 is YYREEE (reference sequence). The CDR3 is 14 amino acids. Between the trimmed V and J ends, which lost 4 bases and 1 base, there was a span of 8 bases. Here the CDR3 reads CASSKDRNTGELFF. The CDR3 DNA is TGTGCCAGCAGCAAGGACAGGAACACCGGGGAGCTGTTTTTT.

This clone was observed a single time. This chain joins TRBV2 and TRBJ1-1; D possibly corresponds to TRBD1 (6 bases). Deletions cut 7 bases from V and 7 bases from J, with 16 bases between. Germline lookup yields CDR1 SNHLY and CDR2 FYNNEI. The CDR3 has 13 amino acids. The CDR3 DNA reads TGTGCCAGCAAAGATGACAGGATCGGTGAAGCTTTCTTT. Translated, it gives CASKDDRIGEAFF.

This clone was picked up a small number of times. CDR3 DNA sequence: TGCGCCAGCAGCCAAGAATTAGTGAGTCGGGAGCAGTACTTC. Amino acid sequence: CASSQELVSREQYF. The chain links TRBV4-3 to TRBJ2-7; no reliable D call. The CDR3 has 14 amino acids. Looked up from germline, CDR1 is LGHNA and CDR2 is YSLEER. The V and J ends lost 0 bases and 7 bases respectively, with 13 bases between them.

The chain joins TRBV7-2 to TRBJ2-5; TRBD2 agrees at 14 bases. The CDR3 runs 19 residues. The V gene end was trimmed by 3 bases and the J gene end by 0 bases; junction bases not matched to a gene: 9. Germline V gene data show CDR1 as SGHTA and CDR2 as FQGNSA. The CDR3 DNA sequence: TGTGCCAGCAGCTTCCCGGGACTAGCGGGAGCCCTTTACCAAGAGACCCAGTACTTC. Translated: CASSFPGLAGALYQETQYF.

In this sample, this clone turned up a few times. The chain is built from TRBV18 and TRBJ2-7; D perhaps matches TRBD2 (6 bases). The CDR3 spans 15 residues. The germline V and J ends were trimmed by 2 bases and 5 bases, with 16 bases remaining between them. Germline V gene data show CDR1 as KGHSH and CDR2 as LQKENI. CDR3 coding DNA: TGTGCCAGCTCACCATCGGAGGGATTGAGGCACGAGCAGTACTTC. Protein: CASSPSEGLRHEQYF. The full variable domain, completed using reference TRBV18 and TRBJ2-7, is NAGVMQNPRHLVRRRGQEARLRCSPMKGHSHVYWYRQLPEEGLKFMVYLQKENIIDESGMPKERFSAEFPKEGPSILRIQQVVRGDSAAYFCASSPSEGLRHEQYFGPGTRLTVT.

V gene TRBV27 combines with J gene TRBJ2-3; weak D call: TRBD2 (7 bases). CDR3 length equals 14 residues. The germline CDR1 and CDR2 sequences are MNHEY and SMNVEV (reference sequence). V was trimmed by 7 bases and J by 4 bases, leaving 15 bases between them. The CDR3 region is CASKSPRGPDTQYF. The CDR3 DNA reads TGTGCCAGCAAGTCTCCGCGGGGGCCAGATACGCAGTATTTT.

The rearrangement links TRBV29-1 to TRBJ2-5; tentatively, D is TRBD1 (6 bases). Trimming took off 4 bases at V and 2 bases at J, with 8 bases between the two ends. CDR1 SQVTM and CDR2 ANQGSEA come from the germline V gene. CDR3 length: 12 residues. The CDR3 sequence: CSVVGQQETQYF. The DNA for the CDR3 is TGCAGCGTTGTAGGACAGCAAGAGACCCAGTACTTC.

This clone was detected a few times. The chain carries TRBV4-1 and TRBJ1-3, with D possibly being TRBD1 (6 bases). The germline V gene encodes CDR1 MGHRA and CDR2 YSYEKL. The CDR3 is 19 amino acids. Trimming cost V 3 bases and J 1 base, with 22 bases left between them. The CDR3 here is CASSQNSWGRTQSGNTIYF. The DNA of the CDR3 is TGCGCCAGCAGCCAGAATTCCTGGGGGCGGACCCAATCTGGAAACACCATATATTTT.

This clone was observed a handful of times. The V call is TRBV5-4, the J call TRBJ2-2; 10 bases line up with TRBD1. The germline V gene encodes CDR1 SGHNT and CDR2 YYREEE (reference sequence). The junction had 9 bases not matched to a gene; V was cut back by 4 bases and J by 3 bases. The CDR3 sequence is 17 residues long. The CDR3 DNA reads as TGTGCCAGCAGCCATAGCGGACAGGGGGGATACACCGGGGAGCTGTTTTTT. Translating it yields CASSHSGQGGYTGELFF.

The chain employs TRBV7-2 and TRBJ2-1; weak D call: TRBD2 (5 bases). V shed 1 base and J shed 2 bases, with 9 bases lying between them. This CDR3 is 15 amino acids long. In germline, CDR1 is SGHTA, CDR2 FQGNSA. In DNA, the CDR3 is TGTGCCAGCAGCTTAGGACTACCTACCTACAATGAGCAGTTCTTC. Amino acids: CASSLGLPTYNEQFF.

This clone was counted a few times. CDR3 loop: CASSRDGLQETQYF. The DNA of the CDR3 is TGCGCCAGCAGCCGTGACGGATTACAAGAGACCCAGTACTTC. The gene calls are TRBV5-1 and TRBJ2-5; D is uncertain. Trimming pared 4 bases from V and 2 bases from J, leaving 12 bases between. The germline gives CDR1 SGHRS, CDR2 YFSETQ. This CDR3 spans 14 amino acids.

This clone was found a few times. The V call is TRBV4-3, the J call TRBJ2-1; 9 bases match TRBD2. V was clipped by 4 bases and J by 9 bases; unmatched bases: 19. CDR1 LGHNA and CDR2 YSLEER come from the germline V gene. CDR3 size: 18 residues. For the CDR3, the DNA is TGCGCCAGCAGCCCTAAATCAGGAGAAGCGGGAGGAGTGGGTGAGCAGTTCTTC. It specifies CASSPKSGEAGGVGEQFF.

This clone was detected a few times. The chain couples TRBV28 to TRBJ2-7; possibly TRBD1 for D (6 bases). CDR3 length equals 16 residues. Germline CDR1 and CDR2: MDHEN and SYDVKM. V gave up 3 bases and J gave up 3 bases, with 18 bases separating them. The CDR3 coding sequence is TGTGCCAGCAGTTTTTACTTAGGGGGTTACGGCTACGAGCAGTACTTC. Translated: CASSFYLGGYGYEQYF. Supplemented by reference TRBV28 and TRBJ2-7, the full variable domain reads DVKVTQSSRYLVKRTGEKVFLECVQDMDHENMFWYRQDPGLGLRLIYFSYDVKMKEKGDIPEGYSVSREKKERFSLILESASTNQTSMYLCASSFYLGGYGYEQYFGPGTRLTVT.

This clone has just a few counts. The CDR3 DNA follows: TGCAGCGTCTTGGGTTCGGGCACTGTGGGGGAGCAGTACTTC. As protein: CSVLGSGTVGEQYF. The chain links TRBV29-1 to TRBJ2-7; D remains ambiguous. The CDR3 has 14 amino acids. Germline loops: CDR1 SQVTM, CDR2 ANQGSEA. Trimming cost V 6 bases and J 7 bases, with 22 bases left between them.

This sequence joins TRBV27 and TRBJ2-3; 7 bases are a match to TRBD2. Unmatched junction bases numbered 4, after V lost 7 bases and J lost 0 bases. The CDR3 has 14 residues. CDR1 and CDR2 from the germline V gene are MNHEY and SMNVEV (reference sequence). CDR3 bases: TGTGCCAGCAAATACGGGGGGAGCACAGATACGCAGTATTTT. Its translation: CASKYGGSTDTQYF.

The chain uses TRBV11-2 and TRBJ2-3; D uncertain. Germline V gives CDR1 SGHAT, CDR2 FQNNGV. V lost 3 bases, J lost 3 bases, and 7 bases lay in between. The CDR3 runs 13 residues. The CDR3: CASSLMGTDTQYF. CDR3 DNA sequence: TGTGCCAGCAGCTTGATGGGAACAGATACGCAGTATTTT.

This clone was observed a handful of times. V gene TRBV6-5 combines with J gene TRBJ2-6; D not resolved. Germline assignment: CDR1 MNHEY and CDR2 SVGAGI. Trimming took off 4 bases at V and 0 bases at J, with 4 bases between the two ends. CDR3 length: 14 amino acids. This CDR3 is CASSWGSGANVLTF. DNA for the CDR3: TGTGCCAGCAGTTGGGGCTCTGGGGCCAACGTCCTGACTTTC.

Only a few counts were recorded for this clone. This chain's CDR3 is CAISRQGSNSGANVLTF. CDR3 sequence (DNA): TGTGCCATCAGCCGACAGGGGTCAAACTCTGGGGCCAACGTCCTGACTTTC. The rearrangement joins TRBV10-3 to TRBJ2-6; 8 positions match TRBD1. The J segment lost 0 bases and the V segment lost 6 bases, leaving 7 bases of the junction unmatched. This CDR3 spans 17 amino acids. Germline V gene sequence: CDR1 ENHRY, CDR2 SYGVKD.

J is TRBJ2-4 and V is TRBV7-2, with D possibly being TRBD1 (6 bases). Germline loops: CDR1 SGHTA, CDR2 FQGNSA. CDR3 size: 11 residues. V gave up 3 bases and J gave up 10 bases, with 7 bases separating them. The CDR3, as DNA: TGTGCCAGCAGCTTCGGACAGATTCAGTACTTC. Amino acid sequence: CASSFGQIQYF.

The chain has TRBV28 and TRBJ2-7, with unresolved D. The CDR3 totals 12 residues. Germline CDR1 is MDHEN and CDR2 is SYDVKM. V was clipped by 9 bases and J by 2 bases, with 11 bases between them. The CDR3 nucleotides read TGTGCCAGTCGCACTCGGGCCTACGAGCAGTACTTC. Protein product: CASRTRAYEQYF.

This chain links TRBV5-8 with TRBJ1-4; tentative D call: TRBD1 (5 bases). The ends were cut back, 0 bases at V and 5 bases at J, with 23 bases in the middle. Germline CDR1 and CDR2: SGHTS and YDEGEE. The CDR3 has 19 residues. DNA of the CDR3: TGTGCCAGCAGCTTGGTATTGGGGCCGTCTACGAGGTTGAATGAAAAACTGTTTTTT. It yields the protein CASSLVLGPSTRLNEKLFF.

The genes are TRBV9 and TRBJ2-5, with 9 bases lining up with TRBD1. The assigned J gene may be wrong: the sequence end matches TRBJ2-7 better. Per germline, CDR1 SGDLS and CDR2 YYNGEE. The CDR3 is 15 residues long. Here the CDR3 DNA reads TGTGCCAGCAGCGTGGGACAGGGTCGCGGCTACGAGCAGTACTTC. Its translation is CASSVGQGRGYEQYF.

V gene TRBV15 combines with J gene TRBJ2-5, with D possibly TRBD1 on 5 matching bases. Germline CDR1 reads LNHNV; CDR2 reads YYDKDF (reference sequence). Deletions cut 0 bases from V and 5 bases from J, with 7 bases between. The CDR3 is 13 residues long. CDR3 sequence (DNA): TGTGCCACCAGCAGAGAAGGGGTGGAGACCCAGTACTTC. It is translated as CATSREGVETQYF.

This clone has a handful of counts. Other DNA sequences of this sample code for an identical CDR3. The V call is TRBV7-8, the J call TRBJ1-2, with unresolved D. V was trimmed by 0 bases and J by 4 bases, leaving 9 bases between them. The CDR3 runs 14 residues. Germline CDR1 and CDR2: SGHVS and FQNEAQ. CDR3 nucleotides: TGTGCCAGCAGCTTAGCCTCTCGTGGCTATGGCTACACCTTC. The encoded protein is CASSLASRGYGYTF. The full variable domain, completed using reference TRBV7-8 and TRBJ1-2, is GAGVSQSPRYKVAKRGQDVALRCDPISGHVSLFWYQQALGQGPEFLTYFQNEAQLDKSGLPSDRFFAERPEGSVSTLKIQRTQQEDSAVYLCASSLASRGYGYTFGSGTRLTVV.

CDR3: CASSPRRSGLYEQYF. In DNA, the CDR3 is TGTGCCAGCAGCCCCCGCCGCTCAGGGCTCTACGAGCAGTACTTC. The chain joins TRBV4-2 to TRBJ2-7; perhaps TRBD1 as D (5 bases). This CDR3 region has 15 residues. Trimming cost V 4 bases and J 3 bases, with 16 bases left between them. Germline CDR1 and CDR2: LGHNA and YNFKEQ.